A single sample is the source of the 5 T cell receptor beta chains below, sequenced in a study of shared clonotypes between healthy human individuals. Method: immunoSEQ multiplex PCR; TCRdb's copy keeps in-frame clones and lacks some. The sample carries 850,000 to 1,200,000 clones, around 75% recorded once. Sequenced: memory CD4+ T cells sorted from blood. Sample subset: CD45RA-negative fraction. All receptors come from a man aged 18 to 30 in good health.

The gene calls are TRBV6-6 and TRBJ1-6; 8 bases match TRBD1. Germline V gives CDR1 MNHNY, CDR2 SVGAGI (reference sequence). CDR3 length: 14 amino acids. Trimming took 9 bases from V and 7 from J; bases not matched to a gene: 8. CDR3 in amino acids: CASSGQGVNSPLHF. CDR3 nucleotide sequence: TGTGCCAGTTCAGGACAGGGTGTGAATTCACCCCTCCACTTT.

The gene calls are TRBV5-1 and TRBJ2-7; D perhaps matches TRBD1 (6 bases). Trimming left V 3 bases short and J 1 base short, with 14 bases between. CDR3 length: 15 amino acids. Germline V CDR1 and CDR2: SGHRS, YFSETQ. The CDR3 bases are TGCGCCAGCAGCTCCAATTTCAGGGGTTCCTACGAGCAGTACTTC. Amino acids: CASSSNFRGSYEQYF.

With respect to this clone: This sample also contains other DNA sequences that code for the same CDR3. The gene calls are TRBV5-1 and TRBJ1-1; the match to TRBD1 covers 8 bases. The length of the CDR3 is 14 residues. The germline V gene has CDR1 SGHRS and CDR2 YFSETQ. J lost 1 base, V lost 2 bases, and 1 base had no gene match. This CDR3 reads CASSFGTGNTEAFF. CDR3 coding DNA: TGCGCCAGCAGCTTCGGGACAGGGAACACTGAAGCTTTCTTT.

The chain links TRBV21-1 to TRBJ1-4. TRBV21-1 is given as a pseudogene. The CDR3 totals 16 residues. The CDR3 here is CASSKEKSPTNEKLFF. The CDR3 DNA is TGTGCCAGCAGCAAAGAAAAGTCCCCAACTAATGAAAAACTGTTTTTT.

This clone turned up a few times. Different DNA sequences within this sample yield the same CDR3. The rearrangement uses TRBV5-1 and TRBJ1-1; D gene unclear. Between the trimmed V and J ends, which lost 0 bases and 2 bases, there was a span of 5 bases. The CDR3 totals 13 residues. Germline V gene lookup returns CDR1 SGHRS and CDR2 YFSETQ. The CDR3 DNA is TGCGCCAGCAGCTTGGAGGCTAACACTGAAGCTTTCTTT. The encoded protein is CASSLEANTEAFF.